The 24 T cell receptor beta chains given below trace back to one sample, sequenced in a study of T-cell reconstitution after alpha-beta-depleted transplantation in children listed by TCRdb under 2016. The treatment or condition label, as the study defines it: allogeneic hematopoietic cell transplantation with graft depleted of TCRalphabeta T cells and CD19 B cells. The library relied on PCR. The sequencing machine was an Illumina HiSeq 2500. TCR libraries were prepared with molecular barcoding, using unique molecular identifiers to normalize TCRbeta repertoire quantification. The raw public reads went through TCRdb reprocessing: fastp at Q25, MiXCR clone calling, in-frame beta chains kept. A single entry per CDR3 protein holds the most common genes and DNA from its merged rows. The sample table lists about 460,000 distinct CDR3 sequences, about 10% of them with a count of one. Around 2.2% of the sample is taken by the ten largest.

The sample in question was PBMCs, obtained before TCRalphabeta/CD19-depleted stem cell transplant. The receptor source for this set is a child aged 2 to 9 with inherited bone marrow failure, due to receive a stem cell transplant.

Ten or more counts support this clonotype. The V gene is TRBV4-3, the J gene TRBJ2-7; D call uncertain. The V end was cut by 6 bases, the J end by 5 bases, with 14 bases between. Germline V lookup: CDR1 LGHNA, CDR2 YSLEER. This CDR3 is 13 amino acids long. The DNA for the CDR3 is TGCGCCAGCAGTCAATCGATTCTCGACGAGCAGTACTTC. Translating gives CASSQSILDEQYF.

This clonotype has ten or more counts. The rearrangement joins TRBV4-2 to TRBJ1-6; D is possibly TRBD1 (5 bases). Germline V lookup: CDR1 LGHNA, CDR2 YNFKEQ. The V end lost 0 bases, the J end lost 10 bases, and 16 bases lay between the germline ends. There are 16 residues in the CDR3. The CDR3 DNA reads as TGTGCCAGCAGCCAAGAACGGGCCAGGGAAGGATCACCCCTCCACTTT. It yields the protein CASSQERAREGSPLHF.

This clonotype has a count of ten or more. The gene calls are TRBV4-3 and TRBJ2-3, with TRBD2 matching 13 bases. The V segment lost 3 bases and the J segment 0 bases; nucleotides outside the gene matches: 3. The CDR3 runs to 17 residues. Germline lookup yields CDR1 LGHNA and CDR2 YSLEER. The CDR3 reads CASSQGLAGRSTDTQYF. The CDR3 DNA is TGCGCCAGCAGCCAGGGACTAGCGGGACGGAGCACAGATACGCAGTATTTT.

This clonotype came up many times. V gene TRBV28 combines with J gene TRBJ2-1; TRBD2 matches 10 bases. J lost 5 bases, V lost 8 bases, and 6 bases had no gene match. Germline V gives CDR1 MDHEN, CDR2 SYDVKM. The CDR3 has 14 amino acids. This CDR3 reads CASSGLAWNNEQFF. The CDR3 DNA sequence: TGTGCCAGCTCGGGACTAGCGTGGAACAATGAGCAGTTCTTC.

This clonotype has at least ten counts. This chain links TRBV12-3 or TRBV12-4 with TRBJ1-5; 9 bases line up with TRBD1. The CDR3 is made up of 15 amino acids. V lost 4 bases to trimming and J lost 5 bases; unmatched junction nucleotides: 6. The chain's CDR3 is CASSSWDRAHQPQHF. CDR3 bases: TGTGCCAGCAGTTCGTGGGACAGGGCACATCAGCCCCAGCATTTT.

In this sample, this clonotype turned up a few times. The chain combines TRBV19 with TRBJ2-5, with unresolved D. The CDR3 extends over 13 amino acids. The germline V and J ends were trimmed by 5 bases and 5 bases, with 12 bases remaining between them. The V gene's germline CDR1 is LNHDA and CDR2 SQIVND (reference sequence). CDR3 in amino acids: CASSPVSGETQYF. The CDR3 DNA reads TGTGCCAGTAGTCCCGTTTCTGGGGAGACCCAGTACTTC.

This clonotype was recorded a few times. The chain couples TRBV4-1 to TRBJ2-1; D unresolved. V lost 1 base and J lost 12, with 13 bases in between. The CDR3 sequence is 13 residues long. The V gene's germline CDR1 is MGHRA and CDR2 YSYEKL. CDR3: CASSQVVGRWQFF. The DNA of the CDR3 is TGCGCCAGCAGCCAAGTAGTTGGCCGCTGGCAGTTCTTC.

The V and J genes are TRBV20-1 and TRBJ2-7, with TRBD2 matching 13 bases. V shed 3 bases and J 2 bases; nucleotides not matched to a gene: 1. CDR3 size: 14 residues. The V gene's germline CDR1 is DFQATT and CDR2 SNEGSKA (reference sequence). DNA for the CDR3: TGCAGTGCTAGTGGGACTAGCGGGGCCTACGAGCAGTACTTC. Translation gives CSASGTSGAYEQYF.

This clonotype was seen a handful of times. This sequence joins TRBV19 and TRBJ1-5, with 7 nucleotides matching TRBD1. With 0 bases clipped from V and 3 bases from J, the junction kept 5 bases outside the gene matches. The CDR3 spans 16 residues. From germline, CDR1 is LNHDA and CDR2 SQIVND (reference sequence). CDR3 nucleotides: TGTGCCAGTAGTATAGATCGGACAGGCTCCAATCAGCCCCAGCATTTT. This encodes CASSIDRTGSNQPQHF.

This clonotype was counted a few times. The CDR3 here is CASSRGPERYEQYF. The CDR3 DNA reads TGTGCCAGCAGCCGGGGCCCTGAGCGATACGAGCAGTACTTC. This sequence joins TRBV7-9 and TRBJ2-7, with D perhaps being TRBD1 or TRBD2 (5 bases each). Germline V lookup: CDR1 SEHNR, CDR2 FQNEAQ (reference sequence). The CDR3 loop spans 14 amino acids. The V end was cut by 5 bases, the J end by 4 bases, with 15 bases between.

The rearrangement joins TRBV5-1 to TRBJ2-3; no firm D call. Germline-derived CDR1 and CDR2 are SGHRS and YFSETQ. Trimming removed 5 bases at V and 2 bases at J, with 9 bases between. This CDR3 has 13 residues. The CDR3 region is CASSTAYTDTQYF. As DNA, the CDR3 is TGCGCCAGCAGTACCGCATACACAGATACGCAGTATTTT.

This clonotype was seen ten or more times. V usage is TRBV5-6 and J usage is TRBJ1-1; TRBD1 aligns across 9 bases. CDR3 length equals 16 residues. The J segment lost 9 bases and the V segment lost 2 bases, leaving 14 bases of the junction unmatched. The germline CDR1 and CDR2 sequences are SGHDT and YYEEEE. CDR3 protein: CASSFGQGQGGVKAFF. DNA for the CDR3: TGTGCCAGCAGCTTCGGCCAGGGACAGGGAGGAGTAAAAGCTTTCTTT. The whole variable domain, filled in from reference TRBV5-6 and TRBJ1-1, reads DAGVTQSPTHLIKTRGQQVTLRCSPKSGHDTVSWYQQALGQGPQFIFQYYEEEERQRGNFPDRFSGHQFPNYSSELNVNALLLGDSALYLCASSFGQGQGGVKAFFGQGTRLTVV.

This chain connects TRBV6-2 or TRBV6-3 to TRBJ2-7; D might be TRBD1 (6 bases). CDR1 is MNHEY, CDR2 SVGEGT, per germline. The germline V and J ends were trimmed by 2 bases and 2 bases, with 19 bases remaining between them. The CDR3 runs to 17 residues. The CDR3 DNA reads TGTGCCAGCAGTTACGAGGAGGTAACAGGGTCCCCCTACGAGCAGTACTTC. Its translation: CASSYEEVTGSPYEQYF.

This clonotype was seen a handful of times. The chain is built from TRBV12-5 and TRBJ2-3, with D maybe TRBD2 (5 bases). CDR3 length equals 13 residues. Germline-derived CDR1 and CDR2 are LGHNT and FRNRAP. V shed 6 bases and J shed 5 bases, with 12 bases lying between them. CDR3 loop: CASGLTRLDTQYF. The DNA of the CDR3 is TGTGCTAGTGGGCTAACTAGGTTAGATACGCAGTATTTT. The full variable domain, completed using reference TRBV12-5 and TRBJ2-3, is DARVTQTPRHKVTEMGQEVTMRCQPILGHNTVFWYRQTMMQGLELLAYFRNRAPLDDSGMPKDRFSAEMPDATLATLKIQPSEPRDSAVYFCASGLTRLDTQYFGPGTRLTVL.

The V and J genes are TRBV12-3 or TRBV12-4 and TRBJ2-3; 10 positions agree with TRBD2. The CDR3 is made up of 18 amino acids. V lost 6 bases and J lost 4; bases outside the gene matches: 16. CDR3 residues: CASSARAQREGGADTQYF. The CDR3 DNA follows: TGTGCCAGCAGCGCCCGGGCCCAGCGGGAGGGCGGAGCAGATACGCAGTATTTT.

This clonotype appeared many times. V and J are TRBV12-3 or TRBV12-4 and TRBJ2-7; the match to TRBD2 covers 11 bases. The junction had 9 bases not matched to a gene; V was cut back by 2 bases and J by 0 bases. The CDR3 contains 18 residues. The CDR3 coding sequence is TGTGCCAGCAGTTTAAGGTGGACTAGCGGGTCGAGCTCCTACGAGCAGTACTTC. Amino acids: CASSLRWTSGSSSYEQYF.

This chain joins TRBV7-2 and TRBJ1-6; D is unclear. This CDR3 contains 13 residues. From germline, CDR1 is SGHTA and CDR2 FQGNSA. Trimming stripped 7 bases from V and 10 bases from J, with 14 bases between. The chain's CDR3 is CASTYGSPSPLHF. CDR3 DNA: TGTGCCAGCACGTACGGGTCCCCCTCACCCCTCCACTTT.

This clonotype was seen only a few times. The rearrangement links TRBV20-1 to TRBJ2-7, with 7 bases identical to TRBD2. With 0 bases clipped from V and 3 bases from J, the junction kept 8 bases outside the gene matches. Germline V CDR1 and CDR2: DFQATT, SNEGSKA (reference sequence). The CDR3 sequence is 15 residues long. The CDR3: CSARDLRSGVYEQYF. CDR3 sequence (DNA): TGCAGTGCTAGAGACTTGCGGAGCGGGGTCTACGAGCAGTACTTC.

Ten or more counts support this clonotype. The rearrangement uses TRBV5-6 and TRBJ2-1, with no clear D. The CDR3 loop spans 13 amino acids. CDR1 is SGHDT and CDR2 is YYEEEE in the germline V gene. Trimming pared 0 bases from V and 9 bases from J, leaving 10 bases between. The CDR3 DNA is TGTGCCAGCAGCTTGGTGGCTCGAGGTGAGCAGTTCTTC. Amino acid sequence: CASSLVARGEQFF.

This clonotype was detected many times. The chain links TRBV19 to TRBJ1-5, with D perhaps TRBD1 (6 bases). V gave up 3 bases and J gave up 3 bases, with 12 bases separating them. The CDR3 spans 15 residues. Germline lookup yields CDR1 LNHDA and CDR2 SQIVND (reference sequence). CDR3: CASSILGANNQPQHF. The CDR3 DNA reads as TGTGCCAGTAGTATTTTGGGGGCGAACAATCAGCCCCAGCATTTT.

This clonotype has more than one count but fewer than ten. The chain combines TRBV2 with TRBJ2-7; TRBD1 might be the D (6 bases). This CDR3 spans 14 amino acids. V dropped 1 base and J dropped 0 bases, with 7 bases sitting between them. Germline-derived CDR1 and CDR2 are SNHLY and FYNNEI. The CDR3 nucleotides are TGTGCCAGCAGTGAAGGACAGGCCTCCTACGAGCAGTACTTC. Its protein is CASSEGQASYEQYF.

This sequence joins TRBV11-2 and TRBJ2-1, with 15 nucleotides matching TRBD2. The CDR3 is 16 residues long. Germline CDR1 and CDR2: SGHAT and FQNNGV. The V segment lost 3 bases and the J segment 8 bases; nucleotides outside the gene matches: 5. The CDR3 sequence is CASSFRTSGRAHEQFF. The CDR3 DNA reads TGTGCCAGCAGCTTCCGGACTAGCGGGAGGGCCCATGAGCAGTTCTTC.

A remark on this clonotype: Just one base apart from a much larger clone, this may be a read error. The chain employs TRBV5-1 and TRBJ1-6, with 7 bases aligning to TRBD1. Per germline, CDR1 SGHRS and CDR2 YFSETQ. This CDR3 spans 15 amino acids. J gave up 6 bases and V 3 bases, and 6 bases lay outside the gene matches. The CDR3 sequence: CASSSSQGLNSPLHF. As DNA, the CDR3 is TGCGCCAGCAGCTCGTCACAGGGGCTTAATTCACCCCTCCACTTT. The full variable domain, completed using reference TRBV5-1 and TRBJ1-6, is KAGVTQTPRYLIKTRGQQVTLSCSPISGHRSVSWYQQTPGQGLQFLFEYFSETQRNKGNFPGRFSGRQFSNSRSEMNVSTLELGDSALYLCASSSSQGLNSPLHFGNGTRLTVT.

This clonotype was found many times. The V call is TRBV11-1, the J call TRBJ2-6, with D perhaps matching TRBD1 (6 bases). The germline V and J ends were trimmed by 5 bases and 2 bases, with 19 bases remaining between them. The germline V gene has CDR1 SGHAT and CDR2 FQDESV (reference sequence). CDR3 length: 18 amino acids. CDR3: CASSGRTEAVTGANVLTF. As DNA, the CDR3 is TGTGCCAGCAGCGGCAGGACAGAAGCTGTAACTGGGGCCAACGTCCTGACTTTC.